The 9 T cell receptor beta chains in this list originate from one sample, sequenced in a study of shared clonotypes between healthy human individuals. The data were produced by immunoSEQ multiplex PCR, yet TCRdb's version contains in-frame clones alone and is incomplete. The sample lists about 1.5 million clones, 95% to 99% occurring once. The material sequenced was naive CD4+ T cells sorted from blood. Subset reported: CD45RA+ positively selected. The receptors come from a man aged 30 to 39 in good health.

In its sample, this clone was seen once. This rearrangement joins TRBV7-2 to TRBJ2-7; D unclear. With 5 bases removed from V and 9 bases from J, the gap between germline ends came to 17 bases. Germline CDR1 SGHTA, CDR2 FQGNSA. The CDR3 length is 13 residues. CDR3 DNA sequence: TGTGCCAGCAGCCCGAGTGGGCACTTAGGGCAGTACTTC. Protein sequence: CASSPSGHLGQYF.

The chain carries TRBV5-1 and TRBJ2-7, with a weak D call TRBD1 (6 bases). Between the trimmed V and J ends, which lost 4 bases and 0 bases, there was a span of 14 bases. Germline CDR1 SGHRS, CDR2 YFSETQ. There are 15 residues in the CDR3. The CDR3 region is CASSAARGYSYEQYF. CDR3 DNA sequence: TGCGCCAGCAGCGCGGCTAGGGGGTACTCCTACGAGCAGTACTTC.

The chain employs TRBV7-8 and TRBJ1-2, with unresolved D. The CDR3 runs to 13 residues. The V gene lost 1 base and the J gene lost 4 bases, with 7 bases spanning the gap. CDR1 is SGHVS and CDR2 is FQNEAQ in the germline V gene. CDR3 in DNA: TGTGCCAGCAGCTTAGTACGGACCTATGGCTACACCTTC. This gives the protein CASSLVRTYGYTF.

V usage is TRBV10-3 and J usage is TRBJ2-2; 8 bases are a match to TRBD1. The CDR3 spans 14 residues. With V trimmed by 6 bases and J by 3 bases, 3 bases remained unmatched. CDR1 and CDR2 from the germline V gene are ENHRY and SYGVKD. The CDR3 loop reads CAISTDRDTGELFF. The DNA for the CDR3 is TGTGCCATCAGCACGGACAGGGACACCGGGGAGCTGTTTTTT.

The genes are TRBV11-2 and TRBJ1-2; D might be TRBD1 (5 bases). Between the trimmed V and J ends, which lost 5 bases and 4 bases, there was a span of 17 bases. Germline V CDR1 and CDR2: SGHAT, FQNNGV. The CDR3 totals 15 residues. The CDR3 DNA reads as TGTGCCAGCAGCCTTTCGAGGGGCGATACCTATGGCTACACCTTC. Its translation is CASSLSRGDTYGYTF.

The genes are TRBV2 and TRBJ2-7, with TRBD2 matching 15 bases. With V trimmed by 5 bases and J by 7 bases, 9 bases remained unmatched. This CDR3 spans 16 amino acids. The germline gives CDR1 SNHLY, CDR2 FYNNEI. The CDR3 loop is CASSPTGLAGGREQYF. The CDR3 nucleotides read TGTGCCAGCAGTCCGACTGGACTAGCGGGAGGGCGGGAGCAGTACTTC.

The rearrangement joins TRBV9 to TRBJ2-5; TRBD1 agrees at 7 bases. Germline V CDR1 and CDR2: SGDLS, YYNGEE. After removal of 2 bases from V and 5 bases from J, the junction contained 6 bases not matched to a gene. The CDR3 is 14 residues long. The CDR3 nucleotides are TGTGCCAGCAGCGTTCGACAGGGTAGGGAGACCCAGTACTTC. Its protein product is CASSVRQGRETQYF.

The V call is TRBV18, the J call TRBJ2-2, with D maybe TRBD2 (5 bases). Trimming shortened V by 3 bases and J by 4 bases, and 12 bases separated the two germline ends. Per germline, CDR1 KGHSH and CDR2 LQKENI. The CDR3 spans 15 residues. The CDR3, as DNA: TGTGCCAGCTCACCGCAGGCACGGGGCACCGGGGAGCTGTTTTTT. Protein: CASSPQARGTGELFF.

The CDR3 DNA reads as TGTGCCAGCAGCTTAATGGGTCCGGGCTCCTACAATGAGCAGTTCTTC. Its translation: CASSLMGPGSYNEQFF. This rearrangement joins TRBV7-3 to TRBJ2-1; D is undetermined. The CDR3 is 16 amino acids. Germline CDR1 SGHTA, CDR2 FQGTGA. Trimming removed 1 base at V and 0 bases at J, with 10 bases between.